The 8 T cell receptor beta chains presented below share a single source sample, sequenced in a study of blood T cell repertoires in COVID-19. Only in-frame clones appear in the TCRdb table, and some are missing; sequencing was by immunoSEQ multiplex PCR. The table records 140,000 to 150,000 clones, about 85% of them present only once. Sequencing input: peripheral blood. The receptor set was obtained from a human donor in a cohort sampled during active COVID-19.

The chain has TRBV2 and TRBJ2-7, with a possible D match to TRBD2 (5 bases). Per germline, CDR1 SNHLY and CDR2 FYNNEI. This CDR3 is 13 amino acids long. Deletions cut 7 bases from V and 6 bases from J, with 16 bases between. CDR3 nucleotides: TGTGCCAGCAAGGAGGAGATCGGGCTCGAGCAGTACTTC. This translates into CASKEEIGLEQYF.

The chain employs TRBV5-4 and TRBJ2-5; TRBD2 might be the D (6 bases). Germline V lookup: CDR1 SGHNT, CDR2 YYREEE (reference sequence). The CDR3 is 13 residues long. V lost 2 bases to trimming and J lost 1 base, with 6 bases between them. The CDR3 DNA sequence: TGTGCCAGCAGCTTTAGCGGCCAAGAGACCCAGTACTTC. It is translated as CASSFSGQETQYF. The whole variable domain, remainder taken from reference TRBV5-4 and TRBJ2-5, is ETGVTQSPTHLIKTRGQQVTLRCSSQSGHNTVSWYQQALGQGPQFIFQYYREEENGRGNFPPRFSGLQFPNYSSELNVNALELDDSALYLCASSFSGQETQYFGPGTRLLVL.

This chain joins TRBV9 and TRBJ1-1; no clear D. Trimming stripped 0 bases from V and 4 bases from J, with 13 bases between. Germline V gene lookup returns CDR1 SGDLS and CDR2 YYNGEE. This CDR3 spans 15 amino acids. CDR3 protein: CASSVVNAGFTEAFF. In DNA, the CDR3 is TGTGCCAGCAGCGTAGTTAACGCGGGATTCACTGAAGCTTTCTTT.

The rearrangement joins TRBV7-2 to TRBJ1-5; D not certain. The germline gives CDR1 SGHTA, CDR2 FQGNSA. CDR3 length: 13 amino acids. V was shortened by 4 bases and J by 0 bases, with 4 bases between the two germline ends. CDR3 sequence: CASSSISNQPQHF. The CDR3 coding sequence is TGTGCCAGCAGCTCCATTAGCAATCAGCCCCAGCATTTT. The full variable domain, with the rest looked up from reference TRBV7-2 and TRBJ1-5, is GAGVSQSPSNKVTEKGKDVELRCDPISGHTALYWYRQSLGQGLEFLIYFQGNSAPDKSGLPSDRFSAERTGGSVSTLTIQRTQQEDSAVYLCASSSISNQPQHFGDGTRLSIL.

This clone showed up many times. The rearrangement uses TRBV6-5 and TRBJ1-4; D is uncertain. The CDR3 contains 15 residues. Per germline, CDR1 MNHEY and CDR2 SVGAGI. Trimming stripped 4 bases from V and 7 bases from J, with 16 bases between. The CDR3 is CASSSPAARGEKLFF. The CDR3 DNA reads as TGTGCCAGCAGTTCTCCCGCCGCGCGGGGTGAAAAACTGTTTTTT.

The V gene is TRBV6-5, the J gene TRBJ2-1; TRBD1 might be the D (6 bases). There are 14 residues in the CDR3. Germline lookup yields CDR1 MNHEY and CDR2 SVGAGI. The V end lost 6 bases, the J end lost 2 bases, and 11 bases lay between the germline ends. The CDR3 loop is CASRRGQTYNEQFF. The CDR3 DNA is TGTGCCAGCAGACGAGGACAGACCTACAATGAGCAGTTCTTC.

This clone appeared once. The CDR3 here is CASSIAGARGYGELFF. Here the CDR3 DNA reads TGTGCCAGTAGTATAGCAGGGGCCCGAGGTTACGGGGAGCTGTTTTTT. The chain uses TRBV19 and TRBJ2-2; D possibly corresponds to TRBD1 (6 bases). The germline CDR1 and CDR2 sequences are LNHDA and SQIVND (reference sequence). The V gene lost 1 base and the J gene lost 7 bases, with 16 bases spanning the gap. The CDR3 is 16 amino acids.

This clone was recorded a few times. This chain connects TRBV6-2 or TRBV6-3 to TRBJ2-7; no firm D call. In germline, CDR1 is MNHEY, CDR2 SVGEGT. V was clipped by 5 bases and J by 2 bases, with 4 bases between them. CDR3 length: 11 amino acids. The CDR3: CASSTAYEQYF. In nucleotides, the CDR3 is TGTGCCAGCAGTACGGCCTACGAGCAGTACTTC.